This entry describes one T cell receptor beta chain. These data are taken from a study of control samples from healthy donors and cancer patients. Profiling relied on immunoSEQ multiplex PCR, and the TCRdb table lists in-frame clones only, not all of them. Of 390,000 or so clones listed, 75% to 95% are singletons. This CDR3 comprises 15 residues. With V trimmed by 4 bases and J by 4 bases, 7 bases remained unmatched. The V gene's germline CDR1 is MGHRA and CDR2 YSYEKL. The chain couples TRBV4-1 to TRBJ1-1, with 9 bases aligning to TRBD1. The TCR originated in a man aged 35 to 55 with head and neck cancer. Sequenced sample: PBMCs. The CDR3 loop reads CASSLYRGPGTEAFF. The CDR3 DNA follows: TGCGCCAGCAGCCTCTACAGGGGGCCGGGCACTGAAGCTTTCTTT.